This entry concerns a single TCR beta chain. This clonotype was observed many times. The specificity of this receptor is unknown. No base quality information exists; no much larger clone differs at one position. The entry originates in a study of T cells of healthy individuals (dated by TCRdb to the late 2010s). Libraries were constructed by 5' RACE. Sequencing was performed on an Illumina MiSeq. Clones were called with MiXCR by TCRdb after fastp trimmed the public reads at Q25, and only in-frame beta chains were retained. CDR3 protein duplicates are merged, each entry listing the most common genes and DNA. Present in this sample are 40,000 to 60,000 distinct CDR3 sequences, roughly 14% of which were seen just once. Together, the top ten hold roughly a sixth of the sample. V is cut by 2 bases and J by 4 bases, and the space between the germline ends is 8 bases. Reading from cysteine to phenylalanine, the CDR3 counts 13 amino acids. Kept here is only the CDR3 DNA, which spans 39 bases and is read in frame from base 1. Taken from the germline V gene, the CDR1 and CDR2 loops are MNHEY and SVGAGI.

The chain is encoded by TRBV6-5 joined to TRBJ1-2, and possibly TRBD1, on 5 matching bases. The receptor was derived from a human donor in good health. The nucleotide sequence reads as follows: TGTGCCAGCAGTTACGGGGGGGGCTATGGCTACACCTTC. Protein translation: CASSYGGGYGYTF.